The next 6 T cell receptor beta chains were all read from a single sample in a study of CD8 T cells in Susac syndrome. Reverse transcription of about 0.45 to 1 ug RNA was carried out with random hexamers. In TCRdb, the immunoSEQ multiplex PCR reads were re-called with MiXCR into one record per CDR3 protein. The sample lists some 150,000 distinct CDR3 sequences; 95% were seen once. Sequencing was performed on CD4+ T cells from PBMCs. These receptors were collected from a human donor with Susac syndrome.

V usage is TRBV2 and J usage is TRBJ2-7, with a tentative D call TRBD1 (6 bases). CDR3 length equals 15 residues. V was cut by 6 bases and J by 2 bases, with 17 bases left in between. Germline CDR1 is SNHLY and CDR2 is FYNNEI. The CDR3 region is CASRTQTPGAYEQYF. The CDR3, as DNA: TGTGCCAGCAGGACACAGACTCCAGGGGCCTACGAGCAGTACTTC.

This chain connects TRBV7-2 to TRBJ1-1, with TRBD1 matching 7 bases. The CDR3 sequence is 14 residues long. After removal of 2 bases from V and 5 bases from J, the junction contained 5 bases not matched to a gene. Germline CDR1 is SGHTA and CDR2 is FQGNSA. The CDR3 nucleotides are TGTGCCAGCAGCTTATACAGGGGACGAACTGAAGCTTTCTTT. Residues: CASSLYRGRTEAFF.

The V and J genes are TRBV27 and TRBJ1-2; D gene unclear. Germline V gene sequence: CDR1 MNHEY, CDR2 SMNVEV (reference sequence). Trimming took 3 bases from V and 5 from J, leaving 10 bases between them. The CDR3 is 13 residues long. The CDR3 sequence is CASSFRQSYGYTF. The CDR3 DNA sequence: TGTGCCAGCAGTTTCCGGCAGAGTTATGGCTACACCTTC.

The rearrangement joins TRBV20-1 to TRBJ2-3; 16 positions agree with TRBD2. Trimming took 8 bases from V and 6 from J; bases not matched to a gene: 8. Germline V gene data show CDR1 as DFQATT and CDR2 as SNEGSKA (reference sequence). CDR3 length: 15 amino acids. The CDR3 here is CSSVLGLAGGDTQYF. The CDR3 DNA sequence: TGCAGTTCAGTGTTGGGACTAGCGGGGGGGGATACGCAGTATTTT.

This rearrangement joins TRBV15 to TRBJ2-7; TRBD2 aligns across 8 bases. Germline V CDR1 and CDR2: LNHNV, YYDKDF (reference sequence). The CDR3 length is 18 residues. Trimming cost V 3 bases and J 0 bases; bases outside gene matches: 13. The CDR3 loop is CATSSTLRFSGDSYEQYF. CDR3 bases: TGTGCCACCAGCAGCACCCTCAGATTTAGCGGGGACTCCTACGAGCAGTACTTC.

As to this clonotype: A read error may produce the germline difference seen at one junction end. V gene TRBV13 combines with J gene TRBJ2-7; 11 positions agree with TRBD2. Germline-derived CDR1 and CDR2 are PRHDT and FYEKMQ (reference sequence). CDR3 length: 15 residues. The CDR3 reads CASSLASGGPYEQYF. Here the CDR3 DNA reads TGTGCCAGCAGTTTAGCTAGCGGGGGGCCCTACGAGCAGTACTTC.